These 14 T cell receptor beta chains share one sample of origin, sequenced in a study of shared clonotypes between healthy human individuals. The table came from immunoSEQ multiplex PCR; TCRdb's copy has only in-frame clones and leaves some out. The profile shows approximately 2.3 million clones, 85% to 95% of them singletons. Sequencing was performed on naive CD4+ T cells from PBMCs. The subset is: CD45RA+ positively selected. Receptors originate from a man aged 18 to 29 in good health. Some clones in this sample may be carry-over from other donors' samples.

This chain connects TRBV5-6 to TRBJ2-1; tentatively, D is TRBD2 (6 bases). Trimming pared 4 bases from V and 7 bases from J, leaving 24 bases between. This CDR3 spans 17 amino acids. CDR1 is SGHDT and CDR2 is YYEEEE in the germline V gene. The CDR3 protein is CASSNIAAGVVQNEQFF. CDR3 sequence (DNA): TGTGCCAGCAGCAATATAGCGGCAGGAGTAGTACAAAATGAGCAGTTCTTC.

This CDR3 reads CATSRAGSSNEKLFF. The CDR3 DNA sequence: TGTGCCACCAGCAGAGCCGGCAGCTCTAATGAAAAACTGTTTTTT. The chain is built from TRBV15 and TRBJ1-4; D remains unclear. V was pared by 1 base and J by 3 bases, with 9 bases between. CDR3 length: 15 residues. Germline lookup yields CDR1 LNHNV and CDR2 YYDKDF (reference sequence).

The chain combines TRBV29-1 with TRBJ1-1; perhaps TRBD1 as D (6 bases). Trimming removed 7 bases at V and 2 bases at J, with 17 bases between. The germline V gene encodes CDR1 SQVTM and CDR2 ANQGSEA. The CDR3 spans 14 residues. The CDR3 loop is CSARTVKFNTEAFF. The CDR3 DNA is TGCAGCGCACGGACAGTCAAATTTAACACTGAAGCTTTCTTT. The variable domain in full, with the rest retrieved from reference TRBV29-1 and TRBJ1-1, is SAVISQKPSRDICQRGTSLTIQCQVDSQVTMMFWYRQQPGQSLTLIATANQGSEATYESGFVIDKFPISRPNLTFSTLTVSNMSPEDSSIYLCSARTVKFNTEAFFGQGTRLTVV.

This clone was picked up one time. J is TRBJ1-2 and V is TRBV18, with a tentative D call TRBD1 (6 bases). The germline CDR1 and CDR2 sequences are KGHSH and LQKENI. Trimming removed 3 bases from V and 7 bases from J, with 24 bases in between. The length of the CDR3 is 17 residues. CDR3 sequence reads: CASSPLGTSGFGPGYTF. CDR3 bases: TGTGCCAGCTCACCCCTTGGGACAAGTGGGTTCGGTCCTGGCTACACCTTC.

The gene calls are TRBV4-3 and TRBJ2-2; TRBD2 might be the D (5 bases). With 3 bases removed from V and 0 bases from J, the gap between germline ends came to 11 bases. Germline V gene sequence: CDR1 LGHNA, CDR2 YSLEER. The CDR3 is 16 amino acids. The chain's CDR3 is CASSQEAGTNTGELFF. Written as DNA, the CDR3 is TGCGCCAGCAGCCAGGAGGCAGGTACGAACACCGGGGAGCTGTTTTTT.

The CDR3 bases are TGTGCCAGCAGTTCGCACCCTACAAGTAGCTCCTACGAGCAGTACTTC. Amino acid sequence: CASSSHPTSSSYEQYF. This rearrangement joins TRBV27 to TRBJ2-7; D not resolved. The V end lost 4 bases, the J end lost 0 bases, and 16 bases lay between the germline ends. This CDR3 has 16 residues. Germline CDR1 MNHEY, CDR2 SMNVEV (reference sequence).

The genes are TRBV12-5 and TRBJ2-1; 13 bases fit TRBD2. Germline lookup yields CDR1 LGHNT and CDR2 FRNRAP. Trimming at V came to 6 bases and at J to 7 bases, leaving 6 bases not matched to a gene. CDR3 length: 15 residues. The CDR3: CASGPGLAGRNEQFF. The CDR3 DNA reads as TGTGCTAGTGGCCCGGGACTAGCGGGGAGAAATGAGCAGTTCTTC.

The chain links TRBV28 to TRBJ2-5; D call uncertain. The J call may be wrong; the DNA end is better matched by TRBJ2-7. The CDR3 sequence is 16 residues long. CDR1 and CDR2 from the germline V gene are MDHEN and SYDVKM. The CDR3 protein is CASSPPLGGSSYEQYF. DNA for the CDR3: TGTGCCAGCAGTCCTCCCCTCGGCGGCAGCTCCTACGAGCAGTACTTC.

This rearrangement joins TRBV5-5 to TRBJ2-2; tentatively, D is TRBD1 (5 bases). Germline CDR1 reads SGHKS; CDR2 reads YYEKEE (reference sequence). Trimming removed 2 bases from V and 3 bases from J, with 5 bases in between. The CDR3 sequence is 13 residues long. As DNA, the CDR3 is TGTGCCAGCAGCTTAGGGGACACCGGGGAGCTGTTTTTT. Its protein product is CASSLGDTGELFF.

The chain's CDR3 is CASSQSGTSDYNEQFF. CDR3 nucleotides: TGTGCCAGCAGCCAATCCGGGACTAGCGACTACAATGAGCAGTTCTTC. The chain employs TRBV7-9 and TRBJ2-1, with 10 bases that match TRBD2. The germline gives CDR1 SEHNR, CDR2 FQNEAQ (reference sequence). The CDR3 is 16 residues long. Losses at the gene ends were 5 bases for V and 3 bases for J; bases not matched to a gene: 7.

The chain combines TRBV7-9 with TRBJ2-2; D gene ambiguous. The CDR3 loop spans 14 amino acids. Germline CDR1 and CDR2: SEHNR and FQNEAQ (reference sequence). With 10 bases removed from V and 7 bases from J, the gap between germline ends came to 19 bases. The CDR3, as DNA: TGTGCCATCGACCCCCGGCTCCTTCTCGGGGAGCTGTTTTTT. This translates into CAIDPRLLLGELFF.

In regard to this clone: Other DNA variants within this sample encode the same CDR3. The rearrangement joins TRBV7-3 to TRBJ2-5; no firm D call. CDR3 size: 15 residues. Germline CDR1 SGHTA, CDR2 FQGTGA. Trimming took off 1 base at V and 2 bases at J, with 11 bases between the two ends. The DNA of the CDR3 is TGTGCCAGCAGCTTAATTCCAGGTCGTCAAGAGACCCAGTACTTC. Its translation is CASSLIPGRQETQYF.

This chain connects TRBV13 to TRBJ2-7; tentatively, D is TRBD1 or TRBD2 (5 bases each). The germline gives CDR1 PRHDT, CDR2 FYEKMQ (reference sequence). With 5 bases removed from V and 5 bases from J, the gap between germline ends came to 19 bases. There are 15 residues in the CDR3. CDR3 DNA: TGTGCCAGCAGCCCAGGAAAGGGGAGAGTGAACGAGCAGTACTTC. Translated: CASSPGKGRVNEQYF.

V is TRBV18 and J is TRBJ2-7; D gene uncertain. The CDR3 covers 13 residues. Per the germline V gene, CDR1 is KGHSH and CDR2 is LQKENI. V was clipped by 4 bases and J by 2 bases, with 9 bases between them. CDR3 in amino acids: CASSRVVAYEQYF. In nucleotides, the CDR3 is TGTGCCAGCTCACGGGTGGTAGCCTACGAGCAGTACTTC.